The TCR beta chain described here comes from a study of vaccination effects on CD4 cells after COVID-19. In regard to this clone: Its antigen is currently unknown. At one of its ends the junction is not consistent with the germline gene, which may arise from a read error.

The CDR3 consists of 16 residues. CDR1 is SEHNR and CDR2 is FQNEAQ in the germline V gene (reference sequence). Assay used: immunoSEQ multiplex PCR; TCRdb lists only in-frame clones, some missing. The sample holds tens of thousands of clones, around 76% seen once. Antigen-specific CD4+ T cells expanded by the ViraFEST assay with viral peptide pools were then sequenced. Culture lasted about 11 days before CD4+ T cell isolation. Each participant was administered two doses of either the BNT162b2 or the mRNA-1273 vaccine. In the cultures, half the medium was exchanged for IL-2 medium on days 3 and 7. This TCR derives from a human donor who received a COVID-19 vaccine. This sequence joins TRBV7-9 and TRBJ2-7, with D possibly TRBD1 on 6 matching bases. Sequenced here: CD4+ T cells from PBMCs cultured with HCoV-229E spike peptides, sampled after COVID-19 vaccination. CDR3: CASSLIEDRTSHEQYF. Written as DNA, the CDR3 is TGTGCCAGCAGCTTAATAGAAGACAGGACCTCCCACGAGCAGTACTTC.